A selection of T cell receptor beta chains follows, all from one sample in a study of blood T cell repertoires in COVID-19. Here immunoSEQ multiplex PCR was the method, and the copy in TCRdb shows in-frame clones only, minus some. The sample includes approximately 200,000 clones, approximately 81% seen only once; the top ten take less than 11%. The material sequenced was peripheral blood. The source is a woman of 80 years or more with acute or convalescent COVID-19. Both conserved end residues are part of each CDR3. D genes are given only for firm matches. Clone size appears in some rows only: once, few, many, or a class for an expanded clone.

-	-	TRBV10-3	TRBJ1-5	TGTGCCATCAGCGGACAGACAAATCAGCCCCAGCATTTT	CAISGQTNQPQHF
-	TRBD2	TRBV5-5	TRBJ2-5	TGTGCCAGCAGCTTTTCTTCGGGGGGGATAGAGACCCAGTACTTC	CASSFSSGGIETQYF
-	-	TRBV6-4	TRBJ2-3	TGTGCCAGCAGTGACTCCGCAGATACGCAGTATTTT	CASSDSADTQYF
-	TRBD2	TRBV5-1	TRBJ2-3	TGCGCCAGCAGCTGGAGGCTAGCGGGAGCCGATACGCAGTATTTT	CASSWRLAGADTQYF
-	-	TRBV11-2	TRBJ2-5	TGTGCCAGCAGCCCCATGGGCCTGGGAGAGACCCAGTACTTC	CASSPMGLGETQYF
-	-	TRBV19	TRBJ1-4	TGTGCCAGTACGGCGGCGCGAGGCGAAAAACTGTTTTTT	CASTAARGEKLFF
-	-	TRBV7-2	TRBJ1-5	TGTGCCAGCAGCCCACGATCAGGGGGCAATCAGCCCCAGCATTTT	CASSPRSGGNQPQHF
-	TRBD1	TRBV14	TRBJ1-2	TGTGCCAGCAGCGCGAGACAGGGAGGTGGCTACACCTTC	CASSARQGGGYTF
-	TRBD1	TRBV10-3	TRBJ1-6	TGTGCCATCAGTGCCGGACAGGGTAATTCACCCCTCCACTTT	CAISAGQGNSPLHF
-	TRBD2	TRBV3-1/TRBV3-2	TRBJ2-7	TGTGCCAGCAGCCAAGGGACTAGCGGGAGGCTCGACGAGCAGTACTTC	CASSQGTSGRLDEQYF
-	-	TRBV7-3	TRBJ1-1	TGTGCCAGCAGCCTGATGGGGCAGAGAAACACTGAAGCTTTCTTT	CASSLMGQRNTEAFF
once	-	TRBV11-2	TRBJ2-5	TGTGCCAGCAGCTTAGCAGGCATCCTCCAAGAGACCCAGTACTTC	CASSLAGILQETQYF
-	-	TRBV6-1	TRBJ1-3	TGTGCCAGCAGTGAAGCGCTTGAGCTCTCTGGAAACACCATATATTTT	CASSEALELSGNTIYF
-	-	TRBV5-4	TRBJ2-7	TGTGCCAGCAGCTTGGATACAGGGGAGCAGTACTTC	CASSLDTGEQYF